One sample yielded the 4 T cell receptor beta chains listed below, sequenced in a study of glioma-infiltrating T cells after dendritic cell vaccination. Libraries were prepared by immunoSEQ multiplex PCR; TCRdb keeps only in-frame clonotypes and omits some of them. The sample has over 90,000 clones; roughly 76% are singletons. The material was blood, obtained before dendritic cell vaccination. These receptor sequences come from a human donor with glioblastoma.

The rearrangement uses TRBV9 and TRBJ2-1; 14 bases map to TRBD2. Germline trimming cut 4 bases from V and 1 base from J; bases unmatched to any gene: 10. The CDR3 spans 19 residues. Germline V gene sequence: CDR1 SGDLS, CDR2 YYNGEE. The CDR3 DNA reads TGTGCCAGCAGCCCCCGGGGGACTAGCGGGAGCCCTTCCTACAATGAGCAGTTCTTC. Residues: CASSPRGTSGSPSYNEQFF.

The rearrangement joins TRBV30 to TRBJ2-7, with D possibly being TRBD1 (5 bases). Trimming took off 5 bases at V and 3 bases at J, with 17 bases between the two ends. Per germline, CDR1 GTSNPN and CDR2 SVGIG (reference sequence). The CDR3 has 14 residues. In DNA form, the CDR3 reads TGTGCCTGGTCTTGGGGCAGGGTGAGCTACGAGCAGTACTTC. It encodes CAWSWGRVSYEQYF.

The genes are TRBV11-3 and TRBJ2-3; possibly TRBD2 for D (6 bases). The germline V gene encodes CDR1 SGHNT and CDR2 YENEEA. The CDR3 extends over 14 amino acids. Trimming took off 3 bases at V and 4 bases at J, with 11 bases between the two ends. CDR3 nucleotide sequence: TGTGCCAGCAGCTTGTGGGGGGTCGCAGATACGCAGTATTTT. It translates to CASSLWGVADTQYF. Together with reference TRBV11-3 and TRBJ2-3, the CDR3 gives the full variable domain: EAGVVQSPRYKIIEKKQPVAFWCNPISGHNTLYWYLQNLGQGPELLIRYENEEAVDDSQLPKDRFSAERLKGVDSTLKIQPAELGDSAVYLCASSLWGVADTQYFGPGTRLTVL.

DNA for the CDR3: TGTGCCAGCAGCTTAGGAGTAAGAGGGTCTGGAAACACCATATATTTT. Its protein product is CASSLGVRGSGNTIYF. The chain is built from TRBV11-2 and TRBJ1-3; D is undetermined. Germline V lookup: CDR1 SGHAT, CDR2 FQNNGV. This CDR3 region has 16 residues. The germline V and J ends were trimmed by 1 base and 1 base, with 11 bases remaining between them.